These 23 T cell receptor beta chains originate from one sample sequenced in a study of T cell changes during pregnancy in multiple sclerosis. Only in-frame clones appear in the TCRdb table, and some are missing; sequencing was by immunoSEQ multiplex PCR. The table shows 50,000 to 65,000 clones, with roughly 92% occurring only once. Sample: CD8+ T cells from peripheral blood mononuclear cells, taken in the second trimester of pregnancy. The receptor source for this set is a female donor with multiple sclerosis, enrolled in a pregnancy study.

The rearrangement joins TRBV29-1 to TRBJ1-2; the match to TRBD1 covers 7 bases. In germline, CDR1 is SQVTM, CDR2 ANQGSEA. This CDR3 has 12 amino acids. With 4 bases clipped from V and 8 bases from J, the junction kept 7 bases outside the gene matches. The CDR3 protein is CSVARQGRGYTF. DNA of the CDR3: TGCAGCGTTGCTAGACAGGGTAGGGGCTACACCTTC.

CDR3 residues: CASSEAGQSYNEQFF. The CDR3 DNA reads TGTGCCAGCAGTGAAGCTGGACAGTCCTACAATGAGCAGTTCTTC. The chain combines TRBV6-1 with TRBJ2-1, with D possibly being TRBD1 (6 bases). Trimming pared 0 bases from V and 1 base from J, leaving 7 bases between. There are 15 residues in the CDR3. Germline loops: CDR1 MNHNS, CDR2 SASEGT.

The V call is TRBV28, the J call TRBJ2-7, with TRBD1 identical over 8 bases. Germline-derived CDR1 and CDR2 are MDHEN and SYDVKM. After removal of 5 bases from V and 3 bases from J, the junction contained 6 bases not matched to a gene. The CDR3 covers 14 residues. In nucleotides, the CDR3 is TGTGCCAGCAGTCCAGGGGGCCGGCTCTACGAGCAGTACTTC. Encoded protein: CASSPGGRLYEQYF. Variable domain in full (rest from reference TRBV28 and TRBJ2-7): DVKVTQSSRYLVKRTGEKVFLECVQDMDHENMFWYRQDPGLGLRLIYFSYDVKMKEKGDIPEGYSVSREKKERFSLILESASTNQTSMYLCASSPGGRLYEQYFGPGTRLTVT.

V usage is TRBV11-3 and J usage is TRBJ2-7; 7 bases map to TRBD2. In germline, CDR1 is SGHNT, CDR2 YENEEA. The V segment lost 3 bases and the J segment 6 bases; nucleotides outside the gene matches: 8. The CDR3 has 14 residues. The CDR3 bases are TGTGCCAGCAGCTTCGAAGGGCCGGGAGGCGAGCAGTACTTC. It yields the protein CASSFEGPGGEQYF.

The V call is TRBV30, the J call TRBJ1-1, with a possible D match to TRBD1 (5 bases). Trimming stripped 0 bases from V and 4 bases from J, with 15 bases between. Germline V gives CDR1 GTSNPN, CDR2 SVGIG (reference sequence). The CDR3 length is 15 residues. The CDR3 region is CAWSVRGVGITEAFF. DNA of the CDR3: TGTGCCTGGAGTGTACGGGGGGTCGGGATCACTGAAGCTTTCTTT. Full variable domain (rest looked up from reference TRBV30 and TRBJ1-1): SQTIHQWPATLVQPVGSPLSLECTVEGTSNPNLYWYRQAAGRGLQLLFYSVGIGQISSEVPQNLSASRPQDRQFILSSKKLLLSDSGFYLCAWSVRGVGITEAFFGQGTRLTVV.

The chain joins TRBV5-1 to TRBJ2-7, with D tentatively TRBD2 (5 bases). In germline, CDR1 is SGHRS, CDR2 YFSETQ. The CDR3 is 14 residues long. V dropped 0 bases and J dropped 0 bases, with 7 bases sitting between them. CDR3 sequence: CASSLVLDSYEQYF. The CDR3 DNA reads TGCGCCAGCAGCTTGGTACTAGACTCCTACGAGCAGTACTTC.

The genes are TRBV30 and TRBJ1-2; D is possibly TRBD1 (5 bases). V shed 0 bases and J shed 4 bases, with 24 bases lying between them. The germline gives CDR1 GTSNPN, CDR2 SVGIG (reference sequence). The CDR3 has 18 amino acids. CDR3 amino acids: CAWSVSPFGGGSPYGYTF. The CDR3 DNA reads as TGTGCCTGGAGTGTATCCCCCTTCGGGGGGGGAAGTCCCTATGGCTACACCTTC.

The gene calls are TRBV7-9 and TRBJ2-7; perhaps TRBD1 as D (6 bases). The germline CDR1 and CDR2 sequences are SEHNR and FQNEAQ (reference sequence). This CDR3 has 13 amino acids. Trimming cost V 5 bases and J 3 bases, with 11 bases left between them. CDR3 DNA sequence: TGTGCCAGCAGCCCCAAGACAGGCTACGAGCAGTACTTC. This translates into CASSPKTGYEQYF.

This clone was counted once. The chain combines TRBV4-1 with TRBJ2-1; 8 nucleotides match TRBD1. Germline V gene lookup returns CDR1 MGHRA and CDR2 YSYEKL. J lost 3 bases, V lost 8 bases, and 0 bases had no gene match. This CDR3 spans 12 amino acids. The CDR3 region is CASGQGYNEQFF. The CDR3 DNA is TGCGCCAGCGGACAGGGCTACAATGAGCAGTTCTTC.

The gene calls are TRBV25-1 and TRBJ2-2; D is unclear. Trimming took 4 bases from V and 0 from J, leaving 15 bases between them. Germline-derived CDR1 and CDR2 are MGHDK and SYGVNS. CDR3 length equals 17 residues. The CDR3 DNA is TGTGCCAGCAGTGGAATACTGAGAGAAACGAACACCGGGGAGCTGTTTTTT. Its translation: CASSGILRETNTGELFF.

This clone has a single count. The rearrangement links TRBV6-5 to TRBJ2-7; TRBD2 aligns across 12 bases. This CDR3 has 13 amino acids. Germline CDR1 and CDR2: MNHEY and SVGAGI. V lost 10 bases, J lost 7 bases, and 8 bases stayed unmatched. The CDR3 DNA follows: TGTGCCACCCGGACTAGCGGGGTGGGGGAGCAGTACTTC. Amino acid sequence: CATRTSGVGEQYF.

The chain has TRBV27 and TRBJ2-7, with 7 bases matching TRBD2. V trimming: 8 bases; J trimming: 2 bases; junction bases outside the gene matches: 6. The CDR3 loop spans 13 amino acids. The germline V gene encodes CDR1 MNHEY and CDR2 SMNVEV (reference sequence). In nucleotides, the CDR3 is TGTGCCAGCTCCCTAGCGGCCCCCTACGAGCAGTACTTC. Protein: CASSLAAPYEQYF.

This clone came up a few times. CDR3 bases: TGTGCCTGGGACCAGGGGAACACTGAAGCTTTCTTT. It specifies CAWDQGNTEAFF. The genes are TRBV30 and TRBJ1-1; tentative D call: TRBD1 (5 bases). The CDR3 is 12 residues long. Germline loops: CDR1 GTSNPN, CDR2 SVGIG (reference sequence). The germline V and J ends were trimmed by 5 bases and 1 base, with 8 bases remaining between them.

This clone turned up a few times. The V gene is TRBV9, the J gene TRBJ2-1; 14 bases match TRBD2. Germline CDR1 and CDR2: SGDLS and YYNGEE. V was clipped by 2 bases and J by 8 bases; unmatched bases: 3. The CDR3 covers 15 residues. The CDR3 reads CASSVGTSGSYEQFF. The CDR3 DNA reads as TGTGCCAGCAGCGTTGGGACTAGCGGGAGCTATGAGCAGTTCTTC.

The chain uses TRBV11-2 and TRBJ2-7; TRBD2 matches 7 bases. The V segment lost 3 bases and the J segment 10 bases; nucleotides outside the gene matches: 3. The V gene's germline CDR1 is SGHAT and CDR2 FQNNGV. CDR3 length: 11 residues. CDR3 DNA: TGTGCCAGCAGCTTTGCGGGAGATCAGTACTTC. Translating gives CASSFAGDQYF.

The CDR3 region has the DNA TGCGCCAGCAGCCAAGACCTTCGACTAGCGGGCCATTACGAGCAGTACTTC. It specifies CASSQDLRLAGHYEQYF. The gene calls are TRBV4-3 and TRBJ2-7; 10 nucleotides align to TRBD2. Germline lookup yields CDR1 LGHNA and CDR2 YSLEER. Trimming cost V 0 bases and J 4 bases; bases outside gene matches: 9. This CDR3 region has 17 residues.

CDR3 in amino acids: CASSYRGPGTEAFF. CDR3 nucleotides: TGTGCCAGCAGTTACAGGGGGCCGGGCACTGAAGCTTTCTTT. V gene TRBV28 combines with J gene TRBJ1-1; 9 nucleotides match TRBD1. CDR3 length: 14 residues. CDR1 is MDHEN and CDR2 is SYDVKM in the germline V gene. The J segment lost 4 bases and the V segment lost 4 bases, leaving 4 bases of the junction unmatched.

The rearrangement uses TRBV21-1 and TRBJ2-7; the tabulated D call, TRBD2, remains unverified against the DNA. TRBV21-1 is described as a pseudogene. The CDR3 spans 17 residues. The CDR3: CASSKFVRGAKSYEQYF. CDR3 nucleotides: TGTGCCAGCAGCAAATTTGTCCGGGGGGCGAAATCCTACGAGCAGTACTTC.

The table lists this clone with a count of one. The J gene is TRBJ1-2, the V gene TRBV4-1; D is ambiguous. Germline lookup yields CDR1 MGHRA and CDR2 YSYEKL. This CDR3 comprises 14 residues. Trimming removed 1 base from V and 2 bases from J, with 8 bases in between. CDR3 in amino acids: CASSQGSRNYGYTF. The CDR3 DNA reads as TGCGCCAGCAGCCAAGGATCCAGGAACTATGGCTACACCTTC.

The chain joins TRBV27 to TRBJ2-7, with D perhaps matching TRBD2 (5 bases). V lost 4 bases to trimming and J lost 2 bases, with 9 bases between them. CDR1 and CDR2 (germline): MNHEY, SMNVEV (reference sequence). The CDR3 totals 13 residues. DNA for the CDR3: TGTGCCAGCAGTTACGGGATTACCTACGAGCAGTACTTC. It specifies CASSYGITYEQYF.

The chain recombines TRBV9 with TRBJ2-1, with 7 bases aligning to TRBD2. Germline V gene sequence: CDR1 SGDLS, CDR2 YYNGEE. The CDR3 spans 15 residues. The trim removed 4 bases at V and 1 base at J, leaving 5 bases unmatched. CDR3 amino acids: CASSSSGTSYNEQFF. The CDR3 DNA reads TGTGCCAGCAGCTCAAGCGGGACTTCCTACAATGAGCAGTTCTTC.

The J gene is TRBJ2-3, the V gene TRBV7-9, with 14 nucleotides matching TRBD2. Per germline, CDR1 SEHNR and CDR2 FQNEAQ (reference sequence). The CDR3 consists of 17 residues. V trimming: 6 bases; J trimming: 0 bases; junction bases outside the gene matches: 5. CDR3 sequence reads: CASRPGTSGRSTDTQYF. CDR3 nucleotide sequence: TGTGCCAGCAGGCCCGGGACTAGCGGGAGAAGCACAGATACGCAGTATTTT.

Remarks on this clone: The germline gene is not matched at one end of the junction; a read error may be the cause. CDR3 residues: CASRIAGGIPYEQYF. In DNA form, the CDR3 reads TGTGCCAGTAGAATAGCGGGAGGGATCCCCTACGAGCAGTACTTC. The chain has TRBV19 and TRBJ2-7; TRBD2 matches at 11 bases. Germline lookup yields CDR1 LNHDA and CDR2 SQIVND (reference sequence). This CDR3 has 15 amino acids.